This T cell receptor (beta chain) was identified in a study of blood T cell repertoires in COVID-19. Germline CDR1 and CDR2: MNHEY and SVGAGI. CDR3 size: 14 residues. V dropped 5 bases and J dropped 0 bases, with 8 bases sitting between them. The repertoire was sequenced with immunoSEQ multiplex PCR; TCRdb's copy has only in-frame clones and lacks some. The data contain 150,000 to 200,000 clones, about 88% of them singletons. Sample: peripheral blood. The receptor's source is a man aged 18 to 30 with acute or convalescent COVID-19. The chain is built from TRBV6-5 and TRBJ2-4; D unresolved. The CDR3 nucleotides read TGTGCCAGCAGTCCTACCTTAGCCAAAAACATTCAGTACTTC. Its translation is CASSPTLAKNIQYF.